This T cell receptor (beta chain) originates from a study of blood T cells in healthy people across ages. Study-wide results and caveats: As age increased, TCR beta diversity per million T cells fell in a roughly linear fashion.

Together with a sample-barcoded 5' primer, a J-beta primer mix was included in a second PCR lasting roughly 6 to 12 cycles. Each CDR3 protein is one row after TCRdb ran MiXCR on the 5' RACE reads. Of approximately 680,000 distinct CDR3 sequences listed, about 34% are singletons. This clonotype occurred many times. The antigen remains unidentified. J gave up 1 base and V 5 bases, and 2 bases lay outside the gene matches. Germline lookup yields CDR1 SGHTA and CDR2 FQGNSA. The CDR3 totals 16 residues. The specimen was blood. The chain employs TRBV7-2 and TRBJ2-5, with 15 bases fitting TRBD2. The origin of this receptor is a woman older than 75 in good health. In DNA, the CDR3 is TGTGCCAGCAGCCGGACTAGCGGGGGGGCCCAAGAGACCCAGTACTTC. Amino acid sequence: CASSRTSGGAQETQYF.